This TCR beta chain derives from a study of T-cell memory formation after mild COVID-19. Study-level results: Unconfirmed was the SARS-CoV-2 specificity of second-wave clones that peaked on day 37.

This clonotype has more than one count but fewer than ten. Its antigen is unknown. Each CDR3 protein gets one entry after TCRdb re-called the 5' RACE reads with MiXCR. This sample has about 140,000 distinct CDR3 sequences, with 11% to 15% found just once. The CDR3 runs to 17 residues. Trimming took 4 bases from V and 5 from J, leaving 20 bases between them. Germline loops: CDR1 MGHRA, CDR2 YSYEKL. This chain connects TRBV4-1 to TRBJ2-2; D not certain. The sequence was collected from an adult woman who had mild COVID-19 (a few samples of this study predate the infection). Cell type and time point are not known. The sample consisted of PBMCs or a T cell subset sorted from them (not recorded which). CDR3 residues: CASSPWGVPEGTGELFF. The CDR3 region has the DNA TGCGCCAGCAGCCCGTGGGGTGTCCCAGAAGGGACCGGGGAGCTGTTTTTT.